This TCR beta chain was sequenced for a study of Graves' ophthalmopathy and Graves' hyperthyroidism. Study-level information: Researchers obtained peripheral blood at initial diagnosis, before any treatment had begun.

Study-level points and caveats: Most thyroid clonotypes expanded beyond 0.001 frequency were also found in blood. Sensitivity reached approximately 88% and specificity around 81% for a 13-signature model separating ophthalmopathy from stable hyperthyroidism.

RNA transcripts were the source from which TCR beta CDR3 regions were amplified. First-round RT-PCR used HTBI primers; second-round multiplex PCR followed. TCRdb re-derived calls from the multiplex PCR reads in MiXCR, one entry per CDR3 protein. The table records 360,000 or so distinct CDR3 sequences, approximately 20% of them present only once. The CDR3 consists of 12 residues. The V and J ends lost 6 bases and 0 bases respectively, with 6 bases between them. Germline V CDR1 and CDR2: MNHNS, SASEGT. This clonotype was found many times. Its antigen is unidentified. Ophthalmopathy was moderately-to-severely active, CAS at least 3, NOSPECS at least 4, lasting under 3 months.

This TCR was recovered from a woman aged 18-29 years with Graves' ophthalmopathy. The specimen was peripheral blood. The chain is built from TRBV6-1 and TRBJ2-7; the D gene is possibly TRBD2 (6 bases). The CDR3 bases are TGTGCCAGCAGGGACTACTCCTACGAGCAGTACTTC. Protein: CASRDYSYEQYF.